These 12 T cell receptor beta chains were all obtained from the same sample, sequenced in a study of T cells in Graves' hyperthyroidism and ophthalmopathy. The TCR beta CDR3 regions underwent amplification using RNA transcripts as the source. The HTBI primer set drove a first-round RT-PCR of the TCR CDR3. MiXCR, applied by TCRdb to the multiplex PCR reads, yields one record per CDR3 protein. The table includes around 420,000 distinct CDR3 sequences, 15% to 17% detected once. The sample taken for sequencing was blood. Source of these receptors: a woman between 18 and 30 years old with Graves' hyperthyroidism.

This clonotype showed up just a few times. V is TRBV10-3 and J is TRBJ2-7, with D perhaps TRBD1 (6 bases). The CDR3 extends over 14 amino acids. Germline V gene sequence: CDR1 ENHRY, CDR2 SYGVKD. V was clipped by 6 bases and J by 6 bases, with 18 bases between them. The CDR3 DNA reads TGTGCCATCAGACAAGGACAGATGAGCCTCGAGCAGTACTTC. This codes for CAIRQGQMSLEQYF.

This clonotype was seen more than once but under ten times. Its ends do not fully match the called genes, so a read error is possible. The J gene is TRBJ2-7, the V gene TRBV7-2; perhaps D is TRBD1 or TRBD2 (5 bases each). This CDR3 has 16 amino acids. CDR1 SGHTA and CDR2 FQGNSA come from the germline V gene. The CDR3 sequence is CASNLARVREGYEQYF. The CDR3 DNA reads as TGTGCCAGCAACTTAGCGCGGGTCAGGGAAGGATACGAGCAGTACTTC.

Only a few counts were recorded for this clonotype. The J gene is TRBJ2-6, the V gene TRBV18; tentatively, D is TRBD1 (6 bases). V lost 6 bases to trimming and J lost 1 base, with 16 bases between them. The CDR3 consists of 17 residues. Germline values: CDR1 KGHSH, CDR2 LQKENI. CDR3 bases: TGTGCCAGCTCCCCCAGGACAGACTCATCTGGGGCCAACGTCCTGACTTTC. Translation: CASSPRTDSSGANVLTF.

The table lists this clonotype with many counts. This chain joins TRBV7-2 and TRBJ2-7; tentatively, D is TRBD1 or TRBD2 (5 bases each). The CDR3 covers 15 residues. Trimming took off 3 bases at V and 2 bases at J, with 14 bases between the two ends. The germline V gene has CDR1 SGHTA and CDR2 FQGNSA. The CDR3 DNA reads TGTGCCAGCAGCTTCGGATCCGGGGCCACCTACGAGCAGTACTTC. Translation: CASSFGSGATYEQYF.

Many counts were recorded for this clonotype. The V and J genes are TRBV12-3 or TRBV12-4 and TRBJ2-1; D may be TRBD1 (6 bases). The CDR3 is made up of 14 amino acids. Deletions cut 2 bases from V and 5 bases from J, with 10 bases between. The CDR3 sequence is CASSLLAGDNEQFF. The DNA for the CDR3 is TGTGCCAGCAGTTTACTCGCAGGGGACAATGAGCAGTTCTTC.

The J gene is TRBJ2-5, the V gene TRBV3-1; no reliable D call. CDR1 and CDR2 from the germline V gene are LGHDT and YNNKEL (reference sequence). This CDR3 has 15 amino acids. Trimming pared 0 bases from V and 7 bases from J, leaving 15 bases between. The CDR3 DNA sequence: TGTGCCAGCAGCCAAGATATGACCATATGGCGGACCCAGTACTTC. Protein product: CASSQDMTIWRTQYF.

Points on this clonotype: The CDR3 ends on some other residue instead of the conserved phenylalanine or tryptophan, so this is likely a read error. The chain links TRBV7-9 to TRBJ1-6; tentative D call: TRBD1 (6 bases). Germline CDR1 SEHNR, CDR2 FQNEAQ (reference sequence). Deletions cut 4 bases from V and 5 bases from J, with 18 bases between. This CDR3 region has 17 residues. The CDR3 here is CASSSGQLLGDNSPLHL. The CDR3 bases are TGTGCCAGCAGCTCGGGACAACTCCTCGGGGATAATTCACCCCTCCACCTT.

The rearrangement links TRBV7-2 to TRBJ2-2; D is undetermined. CDR1 is SGHTA, CDR2 FQGNSA, per germline. V shed 3 bases and J shed 7 bases, with 15 bases lying between them. The CDR3 length is 15 residues. CDR3 DNA sequence: TGTGCCAGCAGCTTCCGGGTTCCCATGGGCGGGGAGCTGTTTTTT. This codes for CASSFRVPMGGELFF.

This clonotype was seen repeatedly, ten times or more. The gene calls are TRBV12-3 or TRBV12-4 and TRBJ2-7; TRBD2 matches 10 bases. With V trimmed by 5 bases and J by 5 bases, 12 bases remained unmatched. The CDR3 covers 16 residues. The CDR3 bases are TGTGCCAGCAGTCCCAAAAGCGGGGGGGCCTTTGACGAGCAGTACTTC. Translated, it gives CASSPKSGGAFDEQYF.

Many counts were recorded for this clonotype. The chain is built from TRBV7-8 and TRBJ1-2; TRBD1 might be the D (5 bases). V lost 2 bases and J 4 bases, leaving 8 bases between the germline ends. Germline loops: CDR1 SGHVS, CDR2 FQNEAQ. The CDR3 is made up of 13 amino acids. In DNA form, the CDR3 reads TGTGCCAGCAGCTTAACAGGAAGCTATGGCTACACCTTC. Its protein is CASSLTGSYGYTF.

This clonotype occurred a few times. The chain employs TRBV20-1 and TRBJ2-2; D gene uncertain. The length of the CDR3 is 13 residues. Germline loops: CDR1 DFQATT, CDR2 SNEGSKA (reference sequence). V lost 3 bases to trimming and J lost 13 bases, with 18 bases between them. CDR3 in amino acids: CSASSSSYGLLFF. In nucleotides, the CDR3 is TGCAGTGCTAGTAGTAGCAGCTACGGGCTGCTGTTTTTT.

This clonotype was counted only a few times. The chain links TRBV4-3 to TRBJ1-3; weak D call: TRBD1 (5 bases). CDR3 length equals 15 residues. Germline V CDR1 and CDR2: LGHNA, YSLEER. The V gene lost 1 base and the J gene lost 4 bases, with 11 bases spanning the gap. The CDR3 spells CASSQVTGVGNTIYF. The DNA of the CDR3 is TGCGCCAGCAGCCAAGTTACGGGGGTCGGAAACACCATATATTTT.